This TCR beta chain was found in a study of blood T cells in healthy people across ages. Findings and caveats of the study: Using unsorted PBMCs precluded a conclusive naive versus antigen-experienced comparison.

The authors ran a second PCR of 7 to 11 cycles using a sample-barcoded 5' primer and a J-beta primer mix. All cDNA molecules were each tagged by a template-switch adaptor with 12 random nucleotides. TCRdb itself ran the 5' RACE reads through MiXCR, one entry per CDR3 protein. The sample includes around 650,000 distinct CDR3 sequences, about 30% of them seen just once. Turning to this clonotype: Its antigen remains unknown.

Germline V gene lookup returns CDR1 DFQATT and CDR2 SNEGSKA (reference sequence). The CDR3 covers 16 residues. J lost 3 bases, V lost 0 bases, and 10 bases had no gene match. Every sample had a minimum of 6 million PBMCs isolated. Per individual sample, total RNA of at least 6 micrograms was extracted. This TCR was recovered from a woman aged 80 or older in good health. Input material: blood. The chain recombines TRBV20-1 with TRBJ2-7, with 8 bases fitting TRBD2. The CDR3 nucleotides are TGCAGTGCTAGAGATCCAACCGCGGGGGGAAGCTACGAGCAGTACTTC. Amino acid sequence: CSARDPTAGGSYEQYF.